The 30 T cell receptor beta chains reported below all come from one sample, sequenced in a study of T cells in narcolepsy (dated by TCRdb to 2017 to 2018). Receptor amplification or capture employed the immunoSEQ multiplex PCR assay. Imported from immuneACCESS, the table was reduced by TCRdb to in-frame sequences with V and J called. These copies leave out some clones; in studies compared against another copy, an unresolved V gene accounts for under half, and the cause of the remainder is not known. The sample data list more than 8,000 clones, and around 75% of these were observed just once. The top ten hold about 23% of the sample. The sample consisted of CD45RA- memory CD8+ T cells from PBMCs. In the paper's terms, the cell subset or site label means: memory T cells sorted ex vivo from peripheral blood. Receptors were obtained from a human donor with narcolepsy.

The CDR3 loop is CASSDGRLINEKLFF. Written as DNA, the CDR3 is TGTGCCAGCAGTGACGGTAGACTGATTAATGAAAAACTGTTTTTT. The chain links TRBV2 to TRBJ1-4; D remains ambiguous. In germline, CDR1 is SNHLY, CDR2 FYNNEI. This CDR3 is 15 amino acids long. V lost 3 bases to trimming and J lost 4 bases, with 12 bases between them.

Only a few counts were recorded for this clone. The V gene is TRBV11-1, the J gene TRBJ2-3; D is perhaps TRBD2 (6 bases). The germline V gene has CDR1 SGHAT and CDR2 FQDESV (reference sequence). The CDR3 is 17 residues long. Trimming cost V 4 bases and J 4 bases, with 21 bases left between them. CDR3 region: CASSYSLAPATADTQYF. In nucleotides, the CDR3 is TGTGCCAGCAGCTATTCACTAGCCCCCGCCACCGCAGATACGCAGTATTTT.

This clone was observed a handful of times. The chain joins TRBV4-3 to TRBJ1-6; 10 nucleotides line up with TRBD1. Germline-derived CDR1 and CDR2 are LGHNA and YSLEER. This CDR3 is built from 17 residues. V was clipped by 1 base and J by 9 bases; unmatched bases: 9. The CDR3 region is CASSQVRPGQGISPLHF. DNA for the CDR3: TGCGCCAGCAGCCAAGTGAGGCCGGGACAGGGGATTTCACCCCTCCACTTT.

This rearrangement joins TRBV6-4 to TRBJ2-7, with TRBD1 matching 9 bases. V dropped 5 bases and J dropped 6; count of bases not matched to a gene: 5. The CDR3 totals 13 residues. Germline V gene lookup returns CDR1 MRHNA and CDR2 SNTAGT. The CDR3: CASSYLDRGEQYF. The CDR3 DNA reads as TGTGCCAGCAGTTACTTGGACAGGGGCGAGCAGTACTTC.

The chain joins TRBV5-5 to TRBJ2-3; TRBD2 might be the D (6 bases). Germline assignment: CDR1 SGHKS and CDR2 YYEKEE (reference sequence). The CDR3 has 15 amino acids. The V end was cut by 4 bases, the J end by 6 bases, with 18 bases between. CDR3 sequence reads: CASSGEWRERDTQYF. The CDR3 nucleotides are TGTGCCAGCAGCGGCGAGTGGAGGGAAAGGGATACGCAGTATTTT.

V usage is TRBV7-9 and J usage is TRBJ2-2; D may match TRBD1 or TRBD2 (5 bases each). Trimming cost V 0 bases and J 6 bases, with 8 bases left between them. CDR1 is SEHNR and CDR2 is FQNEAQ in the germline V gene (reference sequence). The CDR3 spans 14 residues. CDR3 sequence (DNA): TGTGCCAGCAGCTTAGCGTTGGGGGCCGGGGAGCTGTTTTTT. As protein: CASSLALGAGELFF.

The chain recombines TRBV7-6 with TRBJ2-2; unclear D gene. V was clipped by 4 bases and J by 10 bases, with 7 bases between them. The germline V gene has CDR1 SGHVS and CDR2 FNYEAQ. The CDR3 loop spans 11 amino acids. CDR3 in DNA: TGTGCCAGCAGCTCCCTTGAGGAGCTGTTTTTT. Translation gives CASSSLEELFF.

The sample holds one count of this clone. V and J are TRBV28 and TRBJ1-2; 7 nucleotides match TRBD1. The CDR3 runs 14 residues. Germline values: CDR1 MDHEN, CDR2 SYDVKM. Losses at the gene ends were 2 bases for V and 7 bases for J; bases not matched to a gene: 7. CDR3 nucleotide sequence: TGTGCCAGCAGTTTACAGGAGGGGGCAGTTGGCTACACCTTC. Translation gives CASSLQEGAVGYTF.

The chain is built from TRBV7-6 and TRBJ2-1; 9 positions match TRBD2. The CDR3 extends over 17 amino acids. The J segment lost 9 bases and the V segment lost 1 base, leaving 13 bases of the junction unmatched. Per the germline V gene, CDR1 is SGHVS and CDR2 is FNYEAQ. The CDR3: CASSLEVGASGVGEQFF. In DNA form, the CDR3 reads TGTGCCAGCAGCTTAGAGGTGGGAGCTAGCGGGGTCGGTGAGCAGTTCTTC. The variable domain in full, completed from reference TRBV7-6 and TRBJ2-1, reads GAGVSQSPRYKVTKRGQDVALRCDPISGHVSLYWYRQALGQGPEFLTYFNYEAQQDKSGLPNDRFSAERPEGSISTLTIQRTEQRDSAMYRCASSLEVGASGVGEQFFGPGTRLTVL.

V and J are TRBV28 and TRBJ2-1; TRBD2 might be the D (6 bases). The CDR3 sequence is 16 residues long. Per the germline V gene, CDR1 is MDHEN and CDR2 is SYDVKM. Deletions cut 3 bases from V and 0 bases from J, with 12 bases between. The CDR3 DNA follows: TGTGCCAGCAGTTTTTCCCACGGGAGCTCCTACAATGAGCAGTTCTTC. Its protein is CASSFSHGSSYNEQFF.

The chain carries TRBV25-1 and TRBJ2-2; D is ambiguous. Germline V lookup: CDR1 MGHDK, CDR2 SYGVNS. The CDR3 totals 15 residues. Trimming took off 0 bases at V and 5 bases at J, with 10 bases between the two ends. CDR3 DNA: TGTGCCAGCAGTGAATATGTAGGGAATACCGGGGAGCTGTTTTTT. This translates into CASSEYVGNTGELFF.

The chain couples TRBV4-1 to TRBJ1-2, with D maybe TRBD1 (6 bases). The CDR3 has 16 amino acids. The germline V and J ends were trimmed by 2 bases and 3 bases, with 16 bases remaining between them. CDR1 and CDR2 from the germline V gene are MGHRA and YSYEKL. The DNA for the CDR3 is TGCGCCAGCAGCCAATCCACGGGACACCTCGACTATGGCTACACCTTC. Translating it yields CASSQSTGHLDYGYTF.

The CDR3 reads CASSLVGVLYNEQFF. CDR3 sequence (DNA): TGTGCCAGCAGCTTGGTGGGAGTGCTCTACAATGAGCAGTTCTTC. The chain recombines TRBV5-8 with TRBJ2-1; D may be TRBD2 (5 bases). The germline V and J ends were trimmed by 0 bases and 3 bases, with 10 bases remaining between them. The CDR3 loop spans 15 amino acids. Looked up from germline, CDR1 is SGHTS and CDR2 is YDEGEE.

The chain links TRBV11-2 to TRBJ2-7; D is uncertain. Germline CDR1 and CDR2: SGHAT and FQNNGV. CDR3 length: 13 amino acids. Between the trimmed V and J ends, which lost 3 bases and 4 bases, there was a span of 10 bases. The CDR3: CASSLTEPYEQYF. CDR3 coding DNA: TGTGCCAGCAGCTTGACGGAACCTTACGAGCAGTACTTC.

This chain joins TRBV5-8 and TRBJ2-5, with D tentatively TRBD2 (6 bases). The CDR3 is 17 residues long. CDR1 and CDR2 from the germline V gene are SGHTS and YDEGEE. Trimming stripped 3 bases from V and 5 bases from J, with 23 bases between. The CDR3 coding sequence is TGTGCCAGCAGCTATGGACTGTTCTTAGGGGCGGGGGAGACCCAGTACTTC. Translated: CASSYGLFLGAGETQYF.

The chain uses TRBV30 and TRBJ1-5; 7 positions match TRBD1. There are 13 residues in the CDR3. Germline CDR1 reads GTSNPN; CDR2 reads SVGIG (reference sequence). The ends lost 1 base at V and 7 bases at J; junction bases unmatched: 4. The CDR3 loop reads CAWSGDSAQPQHF. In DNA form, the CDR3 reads TGTGCCTGGAGTGGGGACAGCGCCCAGCCCCAGCATTTT.

The CDR3 is CASSVAFVGYTGELFF. As DNA, the CDR3 is TGTGCCAGCAGCGTAGCTTTTGTCGGTTATACCGGGGAGCTGTTTTTT. This chain uses TRBV9 with TRBJ2-2; no clear D gene. This CDR3 contains 16 residues. Germline V CDR1 and CDR2: SGDLS, YYNGEE. Trimming cost V 0 bases and J 5 bases, with 14 bases left between them.

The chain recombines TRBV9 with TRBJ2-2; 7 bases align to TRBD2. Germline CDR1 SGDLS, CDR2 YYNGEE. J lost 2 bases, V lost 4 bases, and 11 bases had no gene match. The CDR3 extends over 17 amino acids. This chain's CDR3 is CASSSRGTILNTGELFF. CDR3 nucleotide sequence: TGTGCCAGCAGCTCCCGCGGGACTATCCTTAACACCGGGGAGCTGTTTTTT.

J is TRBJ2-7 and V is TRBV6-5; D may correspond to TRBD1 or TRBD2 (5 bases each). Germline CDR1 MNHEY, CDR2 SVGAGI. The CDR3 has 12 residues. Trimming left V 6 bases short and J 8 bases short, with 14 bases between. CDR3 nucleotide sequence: TGTGCCAGCAGCACAACAGGCGGGCAGCAGTACTTC. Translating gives CASSTTGGQQYF.

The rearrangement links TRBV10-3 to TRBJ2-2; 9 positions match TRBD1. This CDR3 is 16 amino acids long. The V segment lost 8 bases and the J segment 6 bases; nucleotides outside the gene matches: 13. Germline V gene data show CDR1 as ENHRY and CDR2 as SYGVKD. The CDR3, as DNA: TGTGCCATCCGCCCGGGACAGGGTAATGGTGCCGGGGAGCTGTTTTTT. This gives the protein CAIRPGQGNGAGELFF.

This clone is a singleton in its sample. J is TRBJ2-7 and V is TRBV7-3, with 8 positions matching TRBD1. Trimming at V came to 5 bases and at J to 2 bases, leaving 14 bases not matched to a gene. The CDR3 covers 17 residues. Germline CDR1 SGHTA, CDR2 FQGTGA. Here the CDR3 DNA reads TGTGCCAGCAGCCAATTGAAGAGGCAGGGGGCCCCCTACGAGCAGTACTTC. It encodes CASSQLKRQGAPYEQYF.

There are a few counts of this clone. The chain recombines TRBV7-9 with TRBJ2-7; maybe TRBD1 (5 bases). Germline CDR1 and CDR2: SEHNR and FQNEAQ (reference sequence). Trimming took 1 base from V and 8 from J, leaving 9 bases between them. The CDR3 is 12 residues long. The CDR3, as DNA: TGTGCCAGCAGCTTAGGGGGCCAGCAGCAGTACTTC. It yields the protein CASSLGGQQQYF.

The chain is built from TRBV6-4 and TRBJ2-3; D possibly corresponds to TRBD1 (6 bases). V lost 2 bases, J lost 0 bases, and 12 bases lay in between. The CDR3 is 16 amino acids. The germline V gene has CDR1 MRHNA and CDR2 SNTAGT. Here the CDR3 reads CASSDGAGASTDTQYF. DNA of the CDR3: TGTGCCAGCAGTGACGGGGCAGGGGCGAGCACAGATACGCAGTATTTT.

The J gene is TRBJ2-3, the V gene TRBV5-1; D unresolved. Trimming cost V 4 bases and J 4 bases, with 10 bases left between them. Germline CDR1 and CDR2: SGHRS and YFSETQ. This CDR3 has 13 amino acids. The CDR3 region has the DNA TGCGCCAGCAGCCCCACAATGGCAGATACGCAGTATTTT. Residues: CASSPTMADTQYF.

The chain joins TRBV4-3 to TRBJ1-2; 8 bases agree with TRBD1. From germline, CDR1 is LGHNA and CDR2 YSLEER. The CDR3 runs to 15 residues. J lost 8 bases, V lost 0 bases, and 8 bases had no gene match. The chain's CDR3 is CASSQERTGLRGYTF. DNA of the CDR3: TGCGCCAGCAGCCAAGAAAGGACAGGGCTGCGGGGCTACACCTTC.

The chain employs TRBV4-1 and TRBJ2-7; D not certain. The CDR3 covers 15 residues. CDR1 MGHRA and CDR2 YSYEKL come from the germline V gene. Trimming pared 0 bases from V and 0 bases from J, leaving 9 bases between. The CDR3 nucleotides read TGCGCCAGCAGCCAAGAGGGCCGGATCTCCTACGAGCAGTACTTC. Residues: CASSQEGRISYEQYF.

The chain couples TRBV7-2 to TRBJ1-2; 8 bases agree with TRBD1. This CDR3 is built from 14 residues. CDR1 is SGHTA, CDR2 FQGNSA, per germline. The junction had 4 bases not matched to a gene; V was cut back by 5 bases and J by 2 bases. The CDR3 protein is CASSEGQGNYGYTF. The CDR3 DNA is TGTGCCAGCAGCGAAGGACAGGGAAACTATGGCTACACCTTC.

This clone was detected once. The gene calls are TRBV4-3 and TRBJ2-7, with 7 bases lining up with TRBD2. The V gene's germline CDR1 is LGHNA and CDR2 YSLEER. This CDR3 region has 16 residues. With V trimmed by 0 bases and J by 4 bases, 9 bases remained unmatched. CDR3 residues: CASSQDWGGLVYEQYF. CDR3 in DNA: TGCGCCAGCAGCCAAGACTGGGGAGGGCTAGTGTACGAGCAGTACTTC.

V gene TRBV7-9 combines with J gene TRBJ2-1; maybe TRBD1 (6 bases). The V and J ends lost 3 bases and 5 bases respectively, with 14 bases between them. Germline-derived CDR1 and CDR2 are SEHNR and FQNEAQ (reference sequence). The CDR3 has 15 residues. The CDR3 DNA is TGTGCCAGCAGCTTCCCTACAGGGCTTCACAATGAGCAGTTCTTC. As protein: CASSFPTGLHNEQFF.

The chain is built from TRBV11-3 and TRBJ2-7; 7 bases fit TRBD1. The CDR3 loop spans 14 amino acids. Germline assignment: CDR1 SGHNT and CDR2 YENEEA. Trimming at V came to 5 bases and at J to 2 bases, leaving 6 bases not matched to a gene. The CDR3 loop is CASSLRQGPYEQYF. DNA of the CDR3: TGTGCCAGCAGCCTTCGACAGGGTCCCTACGAGCAGTACTTC.